These 14 T cell receptor beta chains were all obtained from the same sample, sequenced in a study of shared clonotypes between healthy human individuals. Measured with immunoSEQ multiplex PCR; TCRdb has only the in-frame clones, and not every one. The table lists about 1 million clones, about 75% of them singletons. Sequencing used memory CD4+ T cells sorted from blood. Subset specified: CD45RA-negative fraction. These receptors came from a man aged 18 to 35 in good health.

The chain is built from TRBV5-1 and TRBJ1-6, with no clear D. V lost 0 bases and J lost 5, with 6 bases in between. The CDR3 spans 14 residues. The V gene's germline CDR1 is SGHRS and CDR2 YFSETQ. CDR3 bases: TGCGCCAGCAGCTTGGTTGCCAATAATTCACCCCTCCACTTT. It specifies CASSLVANNSPLHF.

The CDR3 DNA sequence: TGTGCCAGCAGCTTCCTTCAGGGGGGCGTATCCGGCTACACCTTC. It codes for CASSFLQGGVSGYTF. V is TRBV7-2 and J is TRBJ1-2, with 7 bases identical to TRBD1. Per germline, CDR1 SGHTA and CDR2 FQGNSA. The length of the CDR3 is 15 residues. Trimming removed 3 bases from V and 8 bases from J; junction bases left unmatched: 12.

V usage is TRBV4-1 and J usage is TRBJ2-5, with a tentative D call TRBD2 (6 bases). The J call is uncertain, as TRBJ2-7 better fits the DNA end. This CDR3 is built from 17 residues. Germline-derived CDR1 and CDR2 are MGHRA and YSYEKL. CDR3 region: CASSQDPRGTYSYEQYF. The CDR3 coding sequence is TGCGCCAGCAGCCAAGATCCCCGGGGGACCTACTCCTACGAGCAGTACTTC.

The chain couples TRBV4-1 to TRBJ2-7; no clear D gene. The ends were cut back, 1 base at V and 2 bases at J, with 15 bases in the middle. The CDR3 has 16 residues. Germline-derived CDR1 and CDR2 are MGHRA and YSYEKL. CDR3 bases: TGCGCCAGCAGCCAAGCCGGCCTAAGACCCACCTACGAGCAGTACTTC. Protein sequence: CASSQAGLRPTYEQYF.

The chain recombines TRBV11-3 with TRBJ2-2; D could derive from TRBD1 or TRBD2 (6 bases each). Trimming cost V 0 bases and J 9 bases, with 8 bases left between them. This CDR3 is 13 amino acids long. The V gene's germline CDR1 is SGHNT and CDR2 YENEEA. The CDR3 reads CASSLERDRELFF. The CDR3 coding sequence is TGTGCCAGCAGCTTAGAGCGGGACAGGGAGCTGTTTTTT.

The chain uses TRBV19 and TRBJ1-1, with a tentative D call TRBD1 (6 bases). Trimming took off 5 bases at V and 2 bases at J, with 12 bases between the two ends. CDR3 length: 14 amino acids. Germline assignment: CDR1 LNHDA and CDR2 SQIVND (reference sequence). This CDR3 reads CASSLRTENTEAFF. CDR3 DNA: TGTGCCAGTAGTCTCCGGACAGAAAACACTGAAGCTTTCTTT.

There are a few counts of this clone. The rearrangement joins TRBV10-1 to TRBJ2-5; TRBD2 is a possible D gene (6 bases). Trimming shortened V by 5 bases and J by 3 bases, and 13 bases separated the two germline ends. The CDR3 is 14 amino acids. Germline assignment: CDR1 WNHNN and CDR2 SYGVQD (reference sequence). CDR3 sequence (DNA): TGCGCCAGCAGTCCCCGGGGGAAAGAAGAGACCCAGTACTTC. Its translation is CASSPRGKEETQYF.

Note on this clone: The same CDR3 arises from other DNA sequences in this sample as well. The chain recombines TRBV19 with TRBJ2-7, with 14 bases fitting TRBD2. Germline trimming cut 4 bases from V and 2 bases from J; bases unmatched to any gene: 1. Germline CDR1 reads LNHDA; CDR2 reads SQIVND (reference sequence). This CDR3 is 15 amino acids long. The CDR3 DNA reads TGTGCCAGTAGTAGACTAGCGGGAGGGCCCTACGAGCAGTACTTC. This codes for CASSRLAGGPYEQYF.

This chain links TRBV18 with TRBJ2-7, with D possibly called TRBD1 or TRBD2 (5 bases each). The CDR3 loop spans 14 amino acids. Trimming left V 4 bases short and J 5 bases short, with 15 bases between. Germline values: CDR1 KGHSH, CDR2 LQKENI. The CDR3 loop is CASSLGTLPNEQYF. The CDR3 DNA follows: TGTGCCAGCTCACTTGGGACCCTCCCCAACGAGCAGTACTTC.

V gene TRBV18 combines with J gene TRBJ1-5, with D tentatively TRBD1 (5 bases). This CDR3 comprises 14 residues. Trimming removed 0 bases at V and 6 bases at J, with 9 bases between. Germline CDR1 is KGHSH and CDR2 is LQKENI. The CDR3 DNA follows: TGTGCCAGCTCACCACCAGCACAGGTTCAGCCCCAGCATTTT. Translated: CASSPPAQVQPQHF.

The rearrangement links TRBV6-1 to TRBJ2-7, with 14 nucleotides matching TRBD2. V lost 4 bases to trimming and J lost 2 bases; unmatched junction nucleotides: 7. The CDR3 is made up of 17 amino acids. The germline gives CDR1 MNHNS, CDR2 SASEGT. This CDR3 is CASSGRTSGRLTYEQYF. CDR3 coding DNA: TGTGCCAGCAGTGGTCGGACTAGCGGGAGGCTTACCTACGAGCAGTACTTC.

The CDR3 DNA reads TGTGCCAGCAGCAAAGAGGGGTGTCCGACGTGTCAGTTCTTC. The encoded protein is CASSKEGCPTCQFF. The chain has TRBV21-1 and TRBJ2-1; the table gives TRBD1 as D, unverified against the DNA. TRBV21-1 is listed as a pseudogene. The CDR3 has 14 amino acids.

The gene calls are TRBV6-5 and TRBJ1-4; 10 bases map to TRBD1. Germline trimming cut 5 bases from V and 4 bases from J; bases unmatched to any gene: 1. This CDR3 region has 14 residues. Germline values: CDR1 MNHEY, CDR2 SVGAGI. The chain's CDR3 is CASSGDRGNEKLFF. In nucleotides, the CDR3 is TGTGCCAGCAGTGGGGACAGGGGTAATGAAAAACTGTTTTTT.

The chain carries TRBV5-4 and TRBJ2-7, with D tentatively TRBD2 (6 bases). The CDR3 extends over 16 amino acids. Per the germline V gene, CDR1 is SGHNT and CDR2 is YYREEE (reference sequence). With 4 bases removed from V and 1 base from J, the gap between germline ends came to 18 bases. The CDR3: CASSRALTGASYEQYF. CDR3 in DNA: TGTGCCAGCAGCCGTGCCTTAACGGGAGCATCCTACGAGCAGTACTTC.